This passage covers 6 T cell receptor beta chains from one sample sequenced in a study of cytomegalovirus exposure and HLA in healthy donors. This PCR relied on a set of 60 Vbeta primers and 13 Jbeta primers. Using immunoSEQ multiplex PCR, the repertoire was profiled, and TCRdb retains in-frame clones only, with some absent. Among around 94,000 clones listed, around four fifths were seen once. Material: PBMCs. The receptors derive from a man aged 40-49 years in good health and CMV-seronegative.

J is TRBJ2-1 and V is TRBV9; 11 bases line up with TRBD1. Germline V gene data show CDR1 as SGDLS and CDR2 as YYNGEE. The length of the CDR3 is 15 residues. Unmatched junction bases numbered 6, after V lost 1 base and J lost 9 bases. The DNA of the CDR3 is TGTGCCAGCAGCGTAAGGGACAGGGGGACCACTGAGCAGTTCTTC. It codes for CASSVRDRGTTEQFF.

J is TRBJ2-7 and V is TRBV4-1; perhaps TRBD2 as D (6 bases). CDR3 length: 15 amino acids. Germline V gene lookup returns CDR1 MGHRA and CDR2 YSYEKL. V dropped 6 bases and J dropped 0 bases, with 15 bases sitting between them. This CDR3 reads CASSPGGDPSYEQYF. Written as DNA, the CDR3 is TGCGCCAGCAGTCCTGGCGGGGACCCCTCCTACGAGCAGTACTTC.

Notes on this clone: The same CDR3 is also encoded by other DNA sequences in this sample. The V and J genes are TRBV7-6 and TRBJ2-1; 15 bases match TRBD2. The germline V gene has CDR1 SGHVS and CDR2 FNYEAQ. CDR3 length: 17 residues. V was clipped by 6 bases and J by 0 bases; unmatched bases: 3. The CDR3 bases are TGTGCCAGCAGTCGGACTAGCGGGGGGGCCTCCTACAATGAGCAGTTCTTC. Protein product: CASSRTSGGASYNEQFF. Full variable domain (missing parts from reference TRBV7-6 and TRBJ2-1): GAGVSQSPRYKVTKRGQDVALRCDPISGHVSLYWYRQALGQGPEFLTYFNYEAQQDKSGLPNDRFSAERPEGSISTLTIQRTEQRDSAMYRCASSRTSGGASYNEQFFGPGTRLTVL.

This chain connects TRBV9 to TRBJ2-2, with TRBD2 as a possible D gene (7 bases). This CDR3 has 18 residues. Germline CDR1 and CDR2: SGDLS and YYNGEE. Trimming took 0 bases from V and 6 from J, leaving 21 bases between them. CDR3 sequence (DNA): TGTGCCAGCAGCGTAGGTTCCCAAGGGGGGGCATCGCCCGGGGAGCTGTTTTTT. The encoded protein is CASSVGSQGGASPGELFF.

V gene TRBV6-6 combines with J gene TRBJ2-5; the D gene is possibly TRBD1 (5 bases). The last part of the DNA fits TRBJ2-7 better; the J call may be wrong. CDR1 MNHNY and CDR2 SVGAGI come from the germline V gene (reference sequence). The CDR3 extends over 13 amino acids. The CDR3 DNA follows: TGTGCCAGCGTACTGGCAGGGAACTACGAGCAGTACTTC. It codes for CASVLAGNYEQYF.

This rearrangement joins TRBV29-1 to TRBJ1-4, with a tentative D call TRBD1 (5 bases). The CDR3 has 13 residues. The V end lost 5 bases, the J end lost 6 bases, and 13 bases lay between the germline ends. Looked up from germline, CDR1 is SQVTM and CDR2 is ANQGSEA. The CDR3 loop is CSVYRTGDEKLFF. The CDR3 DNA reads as TGCAGCGTTTATAGGACGGGGGATGAAAAACTGTTTTTT.